This TCR beta chain was observed in a study of T cells in localized non-small cell lung cancer. General observations from the study: Longer overall survival accompanied higher blood T cell density. Adjacent uninvolved lung tissue had the highest T cell clonality, exceeding tumor.

Here immunoSEQ multiplex PCR was the method, and the copy in TCRdb shows in-frame clones only, minus some. The data show about 33,000 clones, less than 80% seen once. This clone was picked up a small number of times. Its cognate antigen is unknown. The CDR3 is 13 amino acids. Unmatched junction bases numbered 5, after V lost 4 bases and J lost 7 bases. The germline V gene has CDR1 SEHNR and CDR2 FQNEAQ (reference sequence). Sequencing used peripheral blood, obtained before any cancer treatment. V usage is TRBV7-9 and J usage is TRBJ2-5; 8 positions agree with TRBD1. The clonotype originates from a male donor at least 60 years old with stage II squamous cell lung carcinoma. CDR3 sequence (DNA): TGTGCCAGCAGCTCCCAGGGGGCTGGGACCCAGTACTTC. Translating gives CASSSQGAGTQYF.